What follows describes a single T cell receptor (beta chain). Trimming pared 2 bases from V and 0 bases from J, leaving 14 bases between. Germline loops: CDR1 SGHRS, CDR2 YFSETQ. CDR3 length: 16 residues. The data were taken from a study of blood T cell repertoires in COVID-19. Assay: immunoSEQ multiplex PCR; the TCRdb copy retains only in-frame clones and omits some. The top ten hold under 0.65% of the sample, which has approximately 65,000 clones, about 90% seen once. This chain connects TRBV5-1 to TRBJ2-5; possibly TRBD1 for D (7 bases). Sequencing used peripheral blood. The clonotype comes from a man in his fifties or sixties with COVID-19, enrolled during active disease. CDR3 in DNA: TGCGCCAGCAGCTTTACGGCAGGGGGGTACCAAGAGACCCAGTACTTC. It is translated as CASSFTAGGYQETQYF.